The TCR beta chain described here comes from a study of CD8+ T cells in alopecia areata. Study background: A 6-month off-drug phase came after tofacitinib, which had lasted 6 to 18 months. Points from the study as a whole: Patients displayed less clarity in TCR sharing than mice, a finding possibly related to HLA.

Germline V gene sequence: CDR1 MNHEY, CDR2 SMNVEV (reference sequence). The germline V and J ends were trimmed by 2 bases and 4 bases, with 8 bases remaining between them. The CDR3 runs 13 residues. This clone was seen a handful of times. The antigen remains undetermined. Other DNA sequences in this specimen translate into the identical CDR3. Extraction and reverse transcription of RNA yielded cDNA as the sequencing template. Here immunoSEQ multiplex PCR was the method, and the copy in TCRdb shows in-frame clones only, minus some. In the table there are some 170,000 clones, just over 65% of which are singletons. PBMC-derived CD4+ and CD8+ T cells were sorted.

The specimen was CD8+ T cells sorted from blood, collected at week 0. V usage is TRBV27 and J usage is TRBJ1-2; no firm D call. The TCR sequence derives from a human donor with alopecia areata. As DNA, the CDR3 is TGTGCCAGCAGTTTAAACAGTGTCTATGGCTACACCTTC. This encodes CASSLNSVYGYTF.